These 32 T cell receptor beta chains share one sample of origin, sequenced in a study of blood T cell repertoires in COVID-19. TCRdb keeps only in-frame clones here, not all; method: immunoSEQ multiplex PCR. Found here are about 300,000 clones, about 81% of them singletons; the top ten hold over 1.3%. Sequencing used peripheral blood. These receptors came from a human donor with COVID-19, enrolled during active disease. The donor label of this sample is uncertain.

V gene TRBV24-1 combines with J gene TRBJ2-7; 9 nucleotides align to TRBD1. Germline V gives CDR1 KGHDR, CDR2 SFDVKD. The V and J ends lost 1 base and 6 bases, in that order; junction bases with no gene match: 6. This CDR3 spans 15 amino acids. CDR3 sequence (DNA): TGTGCCACCAGTGATTTAAGGGACAGGGACGGCGAGCAGTACTTC. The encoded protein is CATSDLRDRDGEQYF.

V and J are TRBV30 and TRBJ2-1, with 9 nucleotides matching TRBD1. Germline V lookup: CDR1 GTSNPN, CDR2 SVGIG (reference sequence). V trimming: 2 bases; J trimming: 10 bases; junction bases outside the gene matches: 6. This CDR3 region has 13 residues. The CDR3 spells CAWSQQGAREQFF. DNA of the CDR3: TGTGCCTGGAGTCAACAGGGGGCACGGGAGCAGTTCTTC.

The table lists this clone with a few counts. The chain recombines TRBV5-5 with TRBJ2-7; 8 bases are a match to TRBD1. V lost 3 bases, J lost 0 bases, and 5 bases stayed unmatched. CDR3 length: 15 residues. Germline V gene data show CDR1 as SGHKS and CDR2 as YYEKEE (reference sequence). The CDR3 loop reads CASSSKTGDSYEQYF. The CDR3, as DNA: TGTGCCAGCAGCTCTAAGACAGGGGACTCCTACGAGCAGTACTTC.

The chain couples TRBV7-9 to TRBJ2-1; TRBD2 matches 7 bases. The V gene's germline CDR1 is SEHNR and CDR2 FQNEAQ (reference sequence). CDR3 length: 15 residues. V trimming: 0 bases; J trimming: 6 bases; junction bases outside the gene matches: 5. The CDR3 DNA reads TGTGCCAGCAGCTTAGCGGGAGGGCCGAGCAATGAGCAGTTCTTC. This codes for CASSLAGGPSNEQFF.

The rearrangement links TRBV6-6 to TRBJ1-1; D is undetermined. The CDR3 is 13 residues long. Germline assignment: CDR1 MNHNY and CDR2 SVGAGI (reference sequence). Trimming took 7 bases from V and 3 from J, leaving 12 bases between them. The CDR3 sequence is CASTVGLDTEAFF. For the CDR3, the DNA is TGTGCCAGCACCGTCGGACTGGACACTGAAGCTTTCTTT.

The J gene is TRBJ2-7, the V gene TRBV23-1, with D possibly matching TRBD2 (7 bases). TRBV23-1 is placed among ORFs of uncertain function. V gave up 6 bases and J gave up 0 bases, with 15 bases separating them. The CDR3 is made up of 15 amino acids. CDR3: CASSPRGGSSYEQYF. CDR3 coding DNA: TGCGCCAGCAGCCCCAGGGGAGGGAGCTCCTACGAGCAGTACTTC.

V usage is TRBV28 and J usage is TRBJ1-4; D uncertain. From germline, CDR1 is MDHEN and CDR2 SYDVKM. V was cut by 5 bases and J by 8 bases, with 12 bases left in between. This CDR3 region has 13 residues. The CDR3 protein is CASSPPSFEKLFF. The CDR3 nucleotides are TGTGCCAGCAGTCCCCCTTCGTTCGAAAAACTGTTTTTT.

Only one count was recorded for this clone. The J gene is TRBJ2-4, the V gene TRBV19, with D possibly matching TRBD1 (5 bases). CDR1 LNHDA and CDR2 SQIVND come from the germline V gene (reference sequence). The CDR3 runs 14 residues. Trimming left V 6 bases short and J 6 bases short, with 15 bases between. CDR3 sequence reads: CASRGLGQGNIQYF. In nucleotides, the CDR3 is TGTGCCAGTAGGGGCCTGGGGCAGGGAAACATTCAGTACTTC.

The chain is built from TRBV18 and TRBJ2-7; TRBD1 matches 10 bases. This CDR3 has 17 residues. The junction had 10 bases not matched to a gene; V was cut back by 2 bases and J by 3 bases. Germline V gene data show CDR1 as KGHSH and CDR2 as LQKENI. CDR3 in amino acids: CASSPETPGQGIYEQYF. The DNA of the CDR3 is TGTGCCAGCTCACCAGAGACACCGGGACAGGGGATCTACGAGCAGTACTTC.

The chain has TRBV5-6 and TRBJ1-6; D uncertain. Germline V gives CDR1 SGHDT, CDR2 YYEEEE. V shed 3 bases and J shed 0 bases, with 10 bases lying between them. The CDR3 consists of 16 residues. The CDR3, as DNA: TGTGCCAGCAGCTGGCGGGTTAGCTCCTATAATTCACCCCTCCACTTT. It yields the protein CASSWRVSSYNSPLHF.

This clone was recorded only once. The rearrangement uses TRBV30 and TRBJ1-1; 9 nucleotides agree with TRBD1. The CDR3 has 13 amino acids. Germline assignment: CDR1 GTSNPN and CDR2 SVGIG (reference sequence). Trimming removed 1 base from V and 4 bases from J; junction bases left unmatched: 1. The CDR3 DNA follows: TGTGCCTGGAGTGGGGACAGGGCCACTGAAGCTTTCTTT. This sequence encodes CAWSGDRATEAFF.

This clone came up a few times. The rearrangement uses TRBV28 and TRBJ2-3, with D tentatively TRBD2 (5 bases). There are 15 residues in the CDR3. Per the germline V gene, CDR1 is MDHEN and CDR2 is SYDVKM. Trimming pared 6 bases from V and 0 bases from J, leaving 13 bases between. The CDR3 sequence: CASRLEGLSTDTQYF. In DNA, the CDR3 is TGTGCCAGCAGGCTAGAGGGCCTCAGCACAGATACGCAGTATTTT.

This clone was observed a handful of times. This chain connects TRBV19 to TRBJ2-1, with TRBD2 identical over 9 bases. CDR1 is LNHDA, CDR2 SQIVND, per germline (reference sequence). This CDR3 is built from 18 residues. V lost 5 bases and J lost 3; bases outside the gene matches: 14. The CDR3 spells CASSLPPPFSGGYNEQFF. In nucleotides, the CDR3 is TGTGCCAGTAGTCTTCCCCCTCCTTTTAGCGGGGGCTACAATGAGCAGTTCTTC.

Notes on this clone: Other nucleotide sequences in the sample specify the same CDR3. The CDR3 loop is CASSLGSGDTQYF. The CDR3 region has the DNA TGCGCCAGCAGCTTGGGCTCGGGAGATACGCAGTATTTT. The chain employs TRBV5-1 and TRBJ2-3; D gene unclear. Germline V gene sequence: CDR1 SGHRS, CDR2 YFSETQ. CDR3 size: 13 residues. Trimming pared 0 bases from V and 5 bases from J, leaving 7 bases between.

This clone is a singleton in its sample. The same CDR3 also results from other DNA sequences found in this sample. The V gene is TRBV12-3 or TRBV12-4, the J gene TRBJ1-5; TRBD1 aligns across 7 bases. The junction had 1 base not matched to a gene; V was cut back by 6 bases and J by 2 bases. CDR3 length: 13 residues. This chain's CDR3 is CASSTGGNQPQHF. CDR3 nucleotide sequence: TGTGCCAGCAGCACAGGGGGCAATCAGCCCCAGCATTTT.

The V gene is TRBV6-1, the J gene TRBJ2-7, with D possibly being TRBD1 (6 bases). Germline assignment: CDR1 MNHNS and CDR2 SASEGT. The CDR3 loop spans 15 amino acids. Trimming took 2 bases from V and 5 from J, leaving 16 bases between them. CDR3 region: CASSEKGGILNEQYF. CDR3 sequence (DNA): TGTGCCAGCAGTGAAAAAGGGGGAATCCTCAACGAGCAGTACTTC.

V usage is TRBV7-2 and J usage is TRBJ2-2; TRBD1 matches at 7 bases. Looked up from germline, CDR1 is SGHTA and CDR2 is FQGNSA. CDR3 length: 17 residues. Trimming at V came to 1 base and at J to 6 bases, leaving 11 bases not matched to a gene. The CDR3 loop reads CASSLDRTGPTAGELFF. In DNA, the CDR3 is TGTGCCAGCAGCTTAGACAGGACAGGTCCTACCGCCGGGGAGCTGTTTTTT.

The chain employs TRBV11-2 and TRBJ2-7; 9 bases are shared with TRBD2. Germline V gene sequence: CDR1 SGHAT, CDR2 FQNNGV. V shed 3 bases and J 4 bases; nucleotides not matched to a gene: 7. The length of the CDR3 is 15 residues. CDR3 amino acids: CASSFSWREGYEQYF. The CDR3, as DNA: TGTGCCAGCAGCTTCAGCTGGCGGGAGGGTTACGAGCAGTACTTC.

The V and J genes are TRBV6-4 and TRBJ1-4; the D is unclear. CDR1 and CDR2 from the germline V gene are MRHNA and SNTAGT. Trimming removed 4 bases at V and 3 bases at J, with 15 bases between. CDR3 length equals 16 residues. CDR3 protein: CASSVRFGESNEKLFF. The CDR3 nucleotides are TGTGCCAGCAGTGTGCGGTTTGGGGAGTCTAATGAAAAACTGTTTTTT.

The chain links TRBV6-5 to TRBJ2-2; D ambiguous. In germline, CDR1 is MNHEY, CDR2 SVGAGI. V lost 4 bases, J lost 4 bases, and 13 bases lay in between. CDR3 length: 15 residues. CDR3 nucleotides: TGTGCCAGCAGTTTTACGACAAGGATCACCGGGGAGCTGTTTTTT. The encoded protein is CASSFTTRITGELFF.

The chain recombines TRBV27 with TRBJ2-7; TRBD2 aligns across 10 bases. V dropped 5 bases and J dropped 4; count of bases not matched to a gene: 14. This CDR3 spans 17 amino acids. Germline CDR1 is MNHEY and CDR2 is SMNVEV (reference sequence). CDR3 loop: CASSPFKLEREGYEQYF. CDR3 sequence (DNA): TGTGCCAGCAGTCCCTTCAAACTGGAGCGGGAGGGGTACGAGCAGTACTTC.

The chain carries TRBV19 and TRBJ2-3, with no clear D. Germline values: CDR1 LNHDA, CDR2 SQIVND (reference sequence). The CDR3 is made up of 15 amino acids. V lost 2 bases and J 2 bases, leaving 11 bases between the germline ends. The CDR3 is CASSIRAGTTDTQYF. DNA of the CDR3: TGTGCCAGTAGTATACGTGCAGGTACCACAGATACGCAGTATTTT.

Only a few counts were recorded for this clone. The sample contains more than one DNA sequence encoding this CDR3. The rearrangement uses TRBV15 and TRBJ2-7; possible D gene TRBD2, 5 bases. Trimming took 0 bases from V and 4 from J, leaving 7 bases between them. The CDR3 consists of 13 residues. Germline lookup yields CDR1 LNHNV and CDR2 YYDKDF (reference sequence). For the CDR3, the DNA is TGTGCCACCAGCAGAGATCGGGGATACGAGCAGTACTTC. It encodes CATSRDRGYEQYF.

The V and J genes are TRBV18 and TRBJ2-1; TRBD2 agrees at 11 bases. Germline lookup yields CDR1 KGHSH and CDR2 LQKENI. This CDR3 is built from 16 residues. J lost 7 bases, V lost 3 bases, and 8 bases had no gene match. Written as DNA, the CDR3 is TGTGCCAGCTCACCCCAGACTAGCGGGACGGGGAATGAGCAGTTCTTC. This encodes CASSPQTSGTGNEQFF.

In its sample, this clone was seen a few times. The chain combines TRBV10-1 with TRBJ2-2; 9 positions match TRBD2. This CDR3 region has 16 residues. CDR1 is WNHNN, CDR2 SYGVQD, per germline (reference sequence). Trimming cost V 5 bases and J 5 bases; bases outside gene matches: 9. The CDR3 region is CASSLNLAGSTGELFF. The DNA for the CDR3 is TGCGCCAGCAGTCTTAACCTAGCGGGATCGACCGGGGAGCTGTTTTTT.

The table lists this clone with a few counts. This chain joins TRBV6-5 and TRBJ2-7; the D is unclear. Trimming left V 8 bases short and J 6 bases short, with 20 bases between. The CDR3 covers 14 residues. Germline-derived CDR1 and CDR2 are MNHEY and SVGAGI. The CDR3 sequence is CASGIAGTFREQYF. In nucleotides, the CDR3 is TGTGCCAGCGGCATAGCCGGAACTTTCCGCGAGCAGTACTTC.

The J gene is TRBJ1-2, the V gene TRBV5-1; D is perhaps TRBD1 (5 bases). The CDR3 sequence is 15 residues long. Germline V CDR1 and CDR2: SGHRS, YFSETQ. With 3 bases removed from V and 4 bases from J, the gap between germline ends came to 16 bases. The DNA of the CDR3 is TGCGCCAGCAGCTCCGGGGGAGGTAACATCTATGGCTACACCTTC. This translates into CASSSGGGNIYGYTF.

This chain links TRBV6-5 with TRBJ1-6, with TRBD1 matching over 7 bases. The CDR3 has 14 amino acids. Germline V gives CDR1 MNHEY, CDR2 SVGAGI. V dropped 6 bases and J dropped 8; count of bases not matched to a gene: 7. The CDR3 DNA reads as TGTGCCAGCAGGTACCCAGGGGGTTATTCACCCCTCCACTTT. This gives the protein CASRYPGGYSPLHF.

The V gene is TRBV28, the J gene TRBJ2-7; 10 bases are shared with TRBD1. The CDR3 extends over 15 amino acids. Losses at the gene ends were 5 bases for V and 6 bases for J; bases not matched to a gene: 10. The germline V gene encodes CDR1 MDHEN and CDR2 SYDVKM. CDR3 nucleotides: TGTGCCAGCAGTCCGCTCCAGACAGGGGGCGCCGAGCAGTACTTC. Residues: CASSPLQTGGAEQYF.

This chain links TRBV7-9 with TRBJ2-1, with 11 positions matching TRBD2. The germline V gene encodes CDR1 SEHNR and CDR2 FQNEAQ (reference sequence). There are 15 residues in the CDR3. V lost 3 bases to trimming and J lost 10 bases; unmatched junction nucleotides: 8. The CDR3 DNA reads TGTGCCAGCAGCTTCGGAGGTCTAGCGGGAGGCGAGCAGTTCTTC. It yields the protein CASSFGGLAGGEQFF.

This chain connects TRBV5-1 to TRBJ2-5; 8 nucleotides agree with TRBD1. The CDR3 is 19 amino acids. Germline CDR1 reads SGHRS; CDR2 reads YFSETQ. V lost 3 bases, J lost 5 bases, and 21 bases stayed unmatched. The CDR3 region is CASSWGDPGQGISRETQYF. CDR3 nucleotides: TGCGCCAGCAGCTGGGGGGACCCCGGACAGGGTATCTCCAGGGAGACCCAGTACTTC.

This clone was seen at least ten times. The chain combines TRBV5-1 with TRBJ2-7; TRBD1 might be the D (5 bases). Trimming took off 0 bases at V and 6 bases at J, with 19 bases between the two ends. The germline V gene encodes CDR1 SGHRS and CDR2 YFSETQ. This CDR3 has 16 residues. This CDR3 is CASSLEGRATIGEQYF. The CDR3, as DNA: TGCGCCAGCAGCTTGGAGGGCAGGGCCACAATCGGCGAGCAGTACTTC.